This entry concerns a single T cell receptor beta chain. Its antigen remains unidentified. Per-nucleotide qualities are absent, and no much larger clonotype sits a single base away. High-throughput TCR beta sequencing profiled peripheral blood CD8+ and CD4+ T cells from healthy donors, Susac syndrome patients and multiple sclerosis patients. The Susac syndrome patients fulfilled recently defined diagnostic criteria for either definite or probable disease. Bulk CD8+ and CD4+ T cells were purified by magnetic negative isolation, while CD8+ TEMRA cells were enriched using FACS. Blood was drawn into EDTA tubes, processed within 24 hours, and PBMCs were isolated by density gradient centrifugation. PBMCs intended for TCR sequencing were cryopreserved in liquid nitrogen and were subsequently thawed in a 37 degrees C water bath. A purity of at least 90% was achieved for sorted or isolated CD4+, CD8+ and CD8+ TEMRA cells.

RNA was extracted using the RNeasy kit, and roughly 0.45 to 1 ug of the RNA was reverse transcribed with random hexamers. TCR beta CDR3 regions were amplified with the immunoSEQ multiplex PCR assay covering 54 Vbeta and 13 Jbeta segments. Bias from PCR amplification was corrected by using a synthetic template baseline for primer optimization and for computational correction. The original methods were these. Only productive sequences were kept, with reads annotated to V, D and J genes according to IMGT and analyzed in immunoSEQ Analyzer. Clonality was computed as one minus Shannon entropy normalized by log2 of the number of productive unique sequences. Public and private clones were assessed among the 100 most prevalent clones of each patient and control. Clones were defined as Susac-specific if absent from the healthy and MS cohorts, from some 1,000 published viral clones and from other ImmuneACCESS disease sequences. Using fastp trimming at Q25 and MiXCR clonotype assembly, TCRdb reanalyzed the public sequencing data and kept in-frame beta chains. Records with the same CDR3 protein are collapsed into one entry carrying the most frequent genes and DNA. These V and J calls are TCRdb output, not the study's own analysis. The sample contains 140,000 or so distinct CDR3 sequences, about 94% of them found a single time. The ten largest clones represent 0.065% to 0.095% of the sample.

According to the germline V gene (reference sequence), CDR1 reads DFQATT and CDR2 reads SNEGSKA. V lost 5 bases and J lost 6 bases, and the count of bases not matched to a germline gene is 12. The CDR3 has 14 amino acids, counting the end cysteine and phenylalanine. The sequence is cut down to CDR3 DNA, 42 bases in frame from base 1. The data derive from a study of CD8 T cells in Susac syndrome (dated by TCRdb to about 2019). Study-level background: Of the Susac syndrome patients who were sequenced, fewer than ten were in clinical remission while about six had clinically active disease. At blood withdrawal, Susac syndrome patients were either therapy-naive, taking corticosteroids (in some cases with IVIg as well), or taking IVIg alone. Whether CD8+ T cell activation and differentiation in Susac syndrome was antigen driven was tested using repertoire sequencing.

Results and caveats for the whole study, not just this receptor: No clonal expansion was detected in the CD4+ T cell repertoire of Susac syndrome patients. The study acknowledged that relatively few individuals were included in the TCR sequencing and HLA analysis.

This TCR was sampled from a human donor with Susac syndrome. Recombination linked TRBV20-1 to TRBJ2-7, and TRBD1 matches 8 of the central bases. Sequencing was performed on CD4+ T cells from PBMCs. CDR3 loop: CSALEAGGVPEQYF. The DNA sequence is TGCAGTGCTCTCGAGGCAGGGGGCGTCCCCGAGCAGTACTTC.